This T cell receptor (beta chain) came from a study of blood T cell repertoires in COVID-19. The protocol was immunoSEQ multiplex PCR, while the TCRdb copy is restricted to in-frame clones and leaves out a portion. Here the sample spans 150,000 to 160,000 clones, around 85% being singletons. The V gene's germline CDR1 is LNHDA and CDR2 SQIVND (reference sequence). J was trimmed by 2 bases and V by 9 bases; bases with no gene match: 12. The CDR3 loop spans 15 amino acids. A Seattle source enrolled patients during active infection and followed them longitudinally. Sequencing input: peripheral blood. The V gene is TRBV19, the J gene TRBJ1-1, with 7 bases lining up with TRBD1. The TCR sequence derives from a man aged 60-69 years with COVID-19, enrolled during active disease. Written as DNA, the CDR3 is TGTGCCAGCTGGGATGCAGGGGGAATCAACACTGAAGCTTTCTTT. The encoded protein is CASWDAGGINTEAFF. The full variable domain, completed using reference TRBV19 and TRBJ1-1, is DGGITQSPKYLFRKEGQNVTLSCEQNLNHDAMYWYRQDPGQGLRLIYYSQIVNDFQKGDIAEGYSVSREKKESFPLTVTSAQKNPTAFYLCASWDAGGINTEAFFGQGTRLTVV.